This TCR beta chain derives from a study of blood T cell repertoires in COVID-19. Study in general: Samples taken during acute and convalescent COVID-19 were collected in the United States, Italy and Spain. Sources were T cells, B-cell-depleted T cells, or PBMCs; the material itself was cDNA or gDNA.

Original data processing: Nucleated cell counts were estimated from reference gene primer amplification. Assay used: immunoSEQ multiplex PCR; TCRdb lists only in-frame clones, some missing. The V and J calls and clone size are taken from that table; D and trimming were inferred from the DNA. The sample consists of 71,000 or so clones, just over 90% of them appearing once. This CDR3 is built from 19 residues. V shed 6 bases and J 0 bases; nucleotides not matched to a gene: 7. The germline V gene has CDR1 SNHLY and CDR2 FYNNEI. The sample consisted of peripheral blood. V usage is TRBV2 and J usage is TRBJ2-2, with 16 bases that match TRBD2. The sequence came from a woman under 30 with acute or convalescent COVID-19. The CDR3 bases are TGTGCCAGCAGAAACCCGGGACTAGCGGGGGGGCCGAACACCGGGGAGCTGTTTTTT. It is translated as CASRNPGLAGGPNTGELFF.